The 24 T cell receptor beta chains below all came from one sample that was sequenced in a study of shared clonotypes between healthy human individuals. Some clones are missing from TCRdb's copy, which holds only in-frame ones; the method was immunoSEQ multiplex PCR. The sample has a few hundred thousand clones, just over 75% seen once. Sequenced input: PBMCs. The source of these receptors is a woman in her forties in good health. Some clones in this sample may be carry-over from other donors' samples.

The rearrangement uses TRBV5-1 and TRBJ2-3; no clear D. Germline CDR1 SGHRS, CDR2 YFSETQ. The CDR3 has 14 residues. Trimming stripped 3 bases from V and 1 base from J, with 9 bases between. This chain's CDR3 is CASSSRLGTDTQYF. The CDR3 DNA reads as TGCGCCAGCAGCTCCCGGTTGGGCACAGATACGCAGTATTTT.

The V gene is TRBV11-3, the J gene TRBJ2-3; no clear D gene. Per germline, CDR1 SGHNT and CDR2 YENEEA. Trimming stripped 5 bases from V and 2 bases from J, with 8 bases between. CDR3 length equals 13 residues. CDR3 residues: CASSPRPTDTQYF. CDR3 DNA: TGTGCCAGCAGCCCACGCCCCACAGATACGCAGTATTTT.

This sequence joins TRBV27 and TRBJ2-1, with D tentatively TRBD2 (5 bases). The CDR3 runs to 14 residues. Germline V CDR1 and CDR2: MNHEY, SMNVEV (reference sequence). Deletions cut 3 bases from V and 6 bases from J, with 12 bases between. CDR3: CASSFRLAINEQFF. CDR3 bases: TGTGCCAGCAGTTTTAGGCTAGCTATCAATGAGCAGTTCTTC.

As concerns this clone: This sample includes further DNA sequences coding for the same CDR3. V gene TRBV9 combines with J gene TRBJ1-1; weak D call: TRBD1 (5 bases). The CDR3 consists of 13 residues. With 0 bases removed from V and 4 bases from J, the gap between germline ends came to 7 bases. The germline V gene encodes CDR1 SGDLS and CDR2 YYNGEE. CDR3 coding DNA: TGTGCCAGCAGCGTAGGTCAGGGCACTGAAGCTTTCTTT. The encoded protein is CASSVGQGTEAFF.

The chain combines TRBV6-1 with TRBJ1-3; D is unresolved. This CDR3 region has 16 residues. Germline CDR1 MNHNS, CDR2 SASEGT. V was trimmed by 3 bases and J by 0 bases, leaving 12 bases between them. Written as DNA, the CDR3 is TGTGCCAGCAGTGACCCCGGACTGACCTCTGGAAACACCATATATTTT. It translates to CASSDPGLTSGNTIYF.

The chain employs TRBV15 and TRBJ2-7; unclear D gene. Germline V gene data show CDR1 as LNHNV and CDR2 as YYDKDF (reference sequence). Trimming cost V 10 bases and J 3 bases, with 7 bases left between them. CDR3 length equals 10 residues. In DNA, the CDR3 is TGTGCCATCCGAAGCTACGAGCAGTACTTC. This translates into CAIRSYEQYF.

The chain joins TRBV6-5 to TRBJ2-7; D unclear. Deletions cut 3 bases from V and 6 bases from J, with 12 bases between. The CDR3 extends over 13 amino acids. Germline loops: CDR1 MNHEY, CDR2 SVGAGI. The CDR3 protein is CASSYSPRREQYF. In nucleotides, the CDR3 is TGTGCCAGCAGTTATTCCCCACGACGCGAGCAGTACTTC.

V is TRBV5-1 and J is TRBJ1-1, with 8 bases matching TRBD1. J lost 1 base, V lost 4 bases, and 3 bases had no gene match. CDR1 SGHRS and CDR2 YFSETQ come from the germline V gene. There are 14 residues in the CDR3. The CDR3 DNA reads TGCGCCAGCAGCCCCGGGACAGGGAACACTGAAGCTTTCTTT. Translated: CASSPGTGNTEAFF.

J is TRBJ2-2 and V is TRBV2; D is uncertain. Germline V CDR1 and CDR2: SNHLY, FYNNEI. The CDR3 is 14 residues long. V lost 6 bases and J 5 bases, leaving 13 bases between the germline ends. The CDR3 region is CASSDNPATGELFF. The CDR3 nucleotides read TGTGCCAGCAGCGATAACCCCGCAACCGGGGAGCTGTTTTTT.

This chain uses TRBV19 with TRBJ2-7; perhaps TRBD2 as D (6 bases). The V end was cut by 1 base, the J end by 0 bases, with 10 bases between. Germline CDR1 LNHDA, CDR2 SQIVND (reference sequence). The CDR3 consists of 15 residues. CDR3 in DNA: TGTGCCAGTAGTATAGCGGGAGTCCTCTCCTACGAGCAGTACTTC. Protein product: CASSIAGVLSYEQYF.

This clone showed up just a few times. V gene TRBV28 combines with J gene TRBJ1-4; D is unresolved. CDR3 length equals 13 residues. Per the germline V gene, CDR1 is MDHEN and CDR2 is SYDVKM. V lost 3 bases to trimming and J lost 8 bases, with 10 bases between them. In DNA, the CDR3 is TGTGCCAGCAGTTTTTCGGGGTTCGAAAAACTGTTTTTT. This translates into CASSFSGFEKLFF.

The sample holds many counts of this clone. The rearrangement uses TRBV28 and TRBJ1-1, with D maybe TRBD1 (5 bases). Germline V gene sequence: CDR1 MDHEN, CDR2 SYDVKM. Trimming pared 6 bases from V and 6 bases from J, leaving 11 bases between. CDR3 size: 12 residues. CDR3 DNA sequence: TGTGCCAGCAGCCCGGGGGAGGCTGAAGCTTTCTTT. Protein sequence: CASSPGEAEAFF.

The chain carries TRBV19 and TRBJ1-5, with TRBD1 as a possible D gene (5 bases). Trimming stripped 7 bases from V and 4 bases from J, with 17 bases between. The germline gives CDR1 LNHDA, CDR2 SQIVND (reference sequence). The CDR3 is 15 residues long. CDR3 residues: CASKVQVQGNQPQHF. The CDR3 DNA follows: TGTGCCAGTAAGGTGCAGGTTCAGGGTAATCAGCCCCAGCATTTT.

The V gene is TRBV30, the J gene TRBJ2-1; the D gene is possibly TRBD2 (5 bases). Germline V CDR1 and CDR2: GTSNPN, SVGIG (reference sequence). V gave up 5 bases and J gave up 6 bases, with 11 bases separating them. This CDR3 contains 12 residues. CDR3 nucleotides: TGTGCCTGGTCGGGATCCCGCAATGAGCAGTTCTTC. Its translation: CAWSGSRNEQFF. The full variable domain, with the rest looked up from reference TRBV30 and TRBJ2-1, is SQTIHQWPATLVQPVGSPLSLECTVEGTSNPNLYWYRQAAGRGLQLLFYSVGIGQISSEVPQNLSASRPQDRQFILSSKKLLLSDSGFYLCAWSGSRNEQFFGPGTRLTVL.

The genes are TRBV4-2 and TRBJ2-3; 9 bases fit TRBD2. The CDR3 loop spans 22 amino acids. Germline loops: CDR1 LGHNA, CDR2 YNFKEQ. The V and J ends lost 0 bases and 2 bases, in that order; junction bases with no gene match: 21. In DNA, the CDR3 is TGTGCCAGCAGCCAAGAACCCAGAAGGCGGGAGGGCACCGAGTGGATCACAGATACGCAGTATTTT. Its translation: CASSQEPRRREGTEWITDTQYF.

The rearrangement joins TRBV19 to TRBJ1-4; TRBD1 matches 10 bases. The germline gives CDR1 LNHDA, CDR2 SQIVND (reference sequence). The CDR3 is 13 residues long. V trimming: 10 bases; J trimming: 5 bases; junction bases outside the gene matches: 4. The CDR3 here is CATKDRGNEKLFF. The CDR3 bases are TGTGCCACTAAGGACAGGGGGAATGAAAAACTGTTTTTT.

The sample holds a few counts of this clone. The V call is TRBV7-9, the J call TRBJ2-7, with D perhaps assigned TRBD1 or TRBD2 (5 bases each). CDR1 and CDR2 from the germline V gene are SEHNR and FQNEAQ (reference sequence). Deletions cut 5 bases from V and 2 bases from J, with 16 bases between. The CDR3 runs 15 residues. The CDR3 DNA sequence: TGTGCCAGCAGCCGAATGGGGGACGCTACCTACGAGCAGTACTTC. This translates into CASSRMGDATYEQYF.

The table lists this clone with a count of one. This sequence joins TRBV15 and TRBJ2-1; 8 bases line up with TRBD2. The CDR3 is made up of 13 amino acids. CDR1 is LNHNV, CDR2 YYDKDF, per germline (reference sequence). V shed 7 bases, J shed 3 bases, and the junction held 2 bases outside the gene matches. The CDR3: CATKSGGYNEQFF. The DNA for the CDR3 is TGTGCCACCAAAAGCGGGGGCTACAATGAGCAGTTCTTC. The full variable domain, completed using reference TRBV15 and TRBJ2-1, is DAMVIQNPRYQVTQFGKPVTLSCSQTLNHNVMYWYQQKSSQAPKLLFHYYDKDFNNEADTPDNFQSRRPNTSFCFLDIRSPGLGDTAMYLCATKSGGYNEQFFGPGTRLTVL.

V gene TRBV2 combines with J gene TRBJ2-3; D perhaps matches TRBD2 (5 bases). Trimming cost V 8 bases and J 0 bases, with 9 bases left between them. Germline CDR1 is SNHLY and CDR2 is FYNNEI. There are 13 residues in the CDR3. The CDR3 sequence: CASLGGSTDTQYF. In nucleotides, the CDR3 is TGTGCCAGCCTGGGCGGGAGCACAGATACGCAGTATTTT.

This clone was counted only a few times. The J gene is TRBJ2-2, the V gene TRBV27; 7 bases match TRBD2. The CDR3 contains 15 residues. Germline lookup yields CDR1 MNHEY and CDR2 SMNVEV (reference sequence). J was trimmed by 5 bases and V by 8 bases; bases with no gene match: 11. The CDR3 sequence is CASCSSWGGTGELFF. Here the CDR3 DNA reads TGTGCCAGCTGCTCTTCGTGGGGGGGAACCGGGGAGCTGTTTTTT.

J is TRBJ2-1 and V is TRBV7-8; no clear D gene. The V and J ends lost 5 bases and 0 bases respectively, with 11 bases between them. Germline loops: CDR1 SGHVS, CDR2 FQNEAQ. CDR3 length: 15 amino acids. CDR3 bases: TGTGCCAGCAGCAACCGACCCAGCTCCTACAATGAGCAGTTCTTC. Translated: CASSNRPSSYNEQFF. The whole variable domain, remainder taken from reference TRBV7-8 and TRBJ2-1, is GAGVSQSPRYKVAKRGQDVALRCDPISGHVSLFWYQQALGQGPEFLTYFQNEAQLDKSGLPSDRFFAERPEGSVSTLKIQRTQQEDSAVYLCASSNRPSSYNEQFFGPGTRLTVL.

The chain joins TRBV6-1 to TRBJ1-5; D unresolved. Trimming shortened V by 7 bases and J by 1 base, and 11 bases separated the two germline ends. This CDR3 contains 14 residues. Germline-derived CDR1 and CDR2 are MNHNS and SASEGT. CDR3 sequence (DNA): TGTGCCAGCACTCCGACAAGAAGCAATCAGCCCCAGCATTTT. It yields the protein CASTPTRSNQPQHF.

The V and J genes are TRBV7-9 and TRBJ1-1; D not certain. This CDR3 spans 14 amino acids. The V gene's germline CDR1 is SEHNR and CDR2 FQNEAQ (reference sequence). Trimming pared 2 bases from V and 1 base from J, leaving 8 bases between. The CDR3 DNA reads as TGTGCCAGCAGCTTACTCCCTACGAACACTGAAGCTTTCTTT. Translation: CASSLLPTNTEAFF.

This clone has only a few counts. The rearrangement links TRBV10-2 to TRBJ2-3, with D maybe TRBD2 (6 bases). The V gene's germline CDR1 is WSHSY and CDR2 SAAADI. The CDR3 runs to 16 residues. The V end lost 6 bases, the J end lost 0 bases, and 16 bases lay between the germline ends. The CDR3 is CASRPGADPSTDTQYF. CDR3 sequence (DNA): TGCGCCAGCAGGCCGGGAGCGGATCCTAGCACAGATACGCAGTATTTT.